Listed here are 29 T cell receptor beta chains from one sample, sequenced in a study of blood T cell repertoires in COVID-19. Assay: immunoSEQ multiplex PCR; the TCRdb copy retains only in-frame clones and omits some. The repertoire includes about 310,000 clones, 80% to 90% of them detected once, and under 2.5% sits in the top ten. Material for sequencing was PBMCs or T cells enriched from blood (not recorded which). Receptors were obtained from a man aged 25-45 years who had recovered from COVID-19.

The gene calls are TRBV28 and TRBJ1-2, with D maybe TRBD1 (5 bases). The V end lost 5 bases, the J end lost 0 bases, and 16 bases lay between the germline ends. This CDR3 contains 16 residues. Germline V CDR1 and CDR2: MDHEN, SYDVKM. The CDR3 DNA reads TGTGCCAGCAGTATCCCCGTGACAGCAGCTAACTATGGCTACACCTTC. This translates into CASSIPVTAANYGYTF.

The chain has TRBV7-9 and TRBJ2-7; 7 bases are a match to TRBD1. The length of the CDR3 is 15 residues. With V trimmed by 5 bases and J by 4 bases, 11 bases remained unmatched. Germline CDR1 is SEHNR and CDR2 is FQNEAQ (reference sequence). The CDR3 protein is CASSPWVLTGYEQYF. The CDR3 nucleotides read TGTGCCAGCAGCCCTTGGGTGCTGACAGGGTACGAGCAGTACTTC. Full variable domain (rest looked up from reference TRBV7-9 and TRBJ2-7): DTGVSQNPRHKITKRGQNVTFRCDPISEHNRLYWYRQTLGQGPEFLTYFQNEAQLEKSRLLSDRFSAERPKGSFSTLEIQRTEQGDSAMYLCASSPWVLTGYEQYFGPGTRLTVT.

This chain joins TRBV5-1 and TRBJ2-5; perhaps TRBD2 as D (5 bases). The CDR3 contains 16 residues. Germline CDR1 SGHRS, CDR2 YFSETQ. Trimming took 0 bases from V and 1 from J, leaving 13 bases between them. DNA of the CDR3: TGCGCCAGCAGCTTGGTCGGGATAGGGAGCCAAGAGACCCAGTACTTC. This gives the protein CASSLVGIGSQETQYF.

The gene calls are TRBV7-2 and TRBJ2-7; the D is unclear. This CDR3 has 12 residues. CDR1 is SGHTA and CDR2 is FQGNSA in the germline V gene. Trimming removed 5 bases from V and 4 bases from J, with 9 bases in between. CDR3 amino acids: CASSQTRYEQYF. In DNA, the CDR3 is TGTGCCAGCAGCCAGACAAGATACGAGCAGTACTTC.

The chain has TRBV27 and TRBJ1-4, with 8 nucleotides matching TRBD1. CDR1 MNHEY and CDR2 SMNVEV come from the germline V gene (reference sequence). V was clipped by 6 bases and J by 10 bases; unmatched bases: 16. This CDR3 has 16 residues. The CDR3 loop reads CASSSIGGQEYGKLFF. The CDR3 coding sequence is TGTGCCAGCAGCTCAATCGGGGGACAGGAATACGGAAAACTGTTTTTT.

Remarks on this clone: Its ends do not fully match the called genes, so a read error is possible. The chain combines TRBV6-4 with TRBJ2-6, with unresolved D. The CDR3 has 14 amino acids. Germline V gene data show CDR1 as MRHNA and CDR2 as SNTAGT. The CDR3 loop reads CATAAIPGANVLTF. The DNA for the CDR3 is TGTGCCACCGCGGCCATTCCTGGTGCCAACGTCCTGACTTTC.

The V and J genes are TRBV19 and TRBJ1-2; D is uncertain. V was clipped by 5 bases and J by 8 bases, with 18 bases between them. The CDR3 spans 14 residues. Germline loops: CDR1 LNHDA, CDR2 SQIVND (reference sequence). CDR3 sequence (DNA): TGTGCCAGTAGTCCCAACAGAGGAGGCTTCGGCTACACCTTC. This sequence encodes CASSPNRGGFGYTF.

The chain is built from TRBV11-3 and TRBJ2-3; 7 bases fit TRBD1. In germline, CDR1 is SGHNT, CDR2 YENEEA. This CDR3 has 17 amino acids. V lost 5 bases and J lost 7; bases outside the gene matches: 18. This chain's CDR3 is CASSRAGGRGKIHTQYF. Written as DNA, the CDR3 is TGTGCCAGCAGCCGAGCAGGGGGTAGAGGAAAAATTCATACGCAGTATTTT.

This sequence joins TRBV3-1 (or the pseudogene TRBV3-2) and TRBJ2-7, with D possibly matching TRBD1 (5 bases). Deletions cut 2 bases from V and 2 bases from J, with 10 bases between. The CDR3 loop spans 14 amino acids. CDR1 and CDR2 from the germline V gene are LGHDT and YNNKEL (reference sequence). The CDR3 loop reads CASSQRGEPYEQYF. The CDR3 DNA reads TGTGCCAGCAGCCAAAGGGGCGAGCCCTACGAGCAGTACTTC.

This sequence joins TRBV4-2 and TRBJ1-4; D perhaps matches TRBD1 (5 bases). Germline assignment: CDR1 LGHNA and CDR2 YNFKEQ. V was pared by 1 base and J by 0 bases, with 9 bases between. This CDR3 contains 16 residues. In nucleotides, the CDR3 is TGTGCCAGCAGCCAAGTACAGGTTGCAACTAATGAAAAACTGTTTTTT. Its protein product is CASSQVQVATNEKLFF.

The chain joins TRBV7-6 to TRBJ1-3; perhaps TRBD1 as D (5 bases). The CDR3 contains 16 residues. Germline-derived CDR1 and CDR2 are SGHVS and FNYEAQ. Trimming stripped 5 bases from V and 1 base from J, with 15 bases between. CDR3 protein: CASSQGTRRSGNTIYF. The CDR3 DNA follows: TGTGCCAGCAGCCAAGGGACTAGGCGATCTGGAAACACCATATATTTT.

This chain joins TRBV7-2 and TRBJ1-2, with no clear D. The CDR3 sequence is 16 residues long. Germline V gene data show CDR1 as SGHTA and CDR2 as FQGNSA. V was cut by 0 bases and J by 4 bases, with 15 bases left in between. CDR3 amino acids: CASSLAPVAGSYGYTF. The CDR3 coding sequence is TGTGCCAGCAGCTTAGCCCCGGTGGCGGGAAGCTATGGCTACACCTTC.

The gene calls are TRBV18 and TRBJ1-3; tentatively, D is TRBD1 (5 bases). Germline V gene data show CDR1 as KGHSH and CDR2 as LQKENI. CDR3 length: 17 residues. Trimming stripped 2 bases from V and 0 bases from J, with 14 bases between. DNA for the CDR3: TGTGCCAGCTCACCAGTCCGGGACTCAGGCTCTGGAAACACCATATATTTT. It encodes CASSPVRDSGSGNTIYF.

This chain's CDR3 is CASSPLAGGTGELFF. Written as DNA, the CDR3 is TGTGCCAGCAGTCCTCTAGCGGGGGGCACCGGGGAGCTGTTTTTT. The chain employs TRBV2 and TRBJ2-2; TRBD2 agrees at 11 bases. The CDR3 is 15 residues long. V lost 5 bases, J lost 4 bases, and 3 bases stayed unmatched. Germline V gene data show CDR1 as SNHLY and CDR2 as FYNNEI.

V usage is TRBV5-1 and J usage is TRBJ2-1; 8 positions match TRBD2. Germline CDR1 SGHRS, CDR2 YFSETQ. With V trimmed by 6 bases and J by 4 bases, 9 bases remained unmatched. The CDR3 has 15 residues. This CDR3 reads CASNTGTSVYNEQFF. The CDR3, as DNA: TGCGCCAGCAATACTGGGACTAGTGTTTACAATGAGCAGTTCTTC.

The chain joins TRBV6-5 to TRBJ1-1; D not certain. CDR3 size: 14 residues. CDR1 is MNHEY and CDR2 is SVGAGI in the germline V gene. With 0 bases removed from V and 6 bases from J, the gap between germline ends came to 11 bases. In DNA, the CDR3 is TGTGCCAGCAGTTACTCCGAGGGTGGTTCTGAAGCTTTCTTT. Its translation: CASSYSEGGSEAFF.

The chain joins TRBV5-8 to TRBJ2-7, with 8 bases that match TRBD1. The CDR3 sequence is 16 residues long. V shed 4 bases and J 1 base; nucleotides not matched to a gene: 10. The V gene's germline CDR1 is SGHTS and CDR2 YDEGEE. CDR3 amino acids: CASSPSRGLGSYEQYF. CDR3 bases: TGTGCCAGCAGCCCGTCCAGGGGGCTTGGTTCCTACGAGCAGTACTTC.

V usage is TRBV5-1 and J usage is TRBJ1-1, with D tentatively TRBD1 (6 bases). Germline loops: CDR1 SGHRS, CDR2 YFSETQ. V was pared by 7 bases and J by 1 base, with 14 bases between. This CDR3 has 14 residues. CDR3 region: CASGIGQKNTEAFF. CDR3 bases: TGCGCCAGCGGGATCGGACAGAAGAACACTGAAGCTTTCTTT.

The chain employs TRBV7-6 and TRBJ1-2, with 7 bases identical to TRBD1. CDR1 is SGHVS and CDR2 is FNYEAQ in the germline V gene. With 5 bases clipped from V and 4 bases from J, the junction kept 10 bases outside the gene matches. The CDR3 runs 15 residues. CDR3 residues: CASSPGTADLYGYTF. Here the CDR3 DNA reads TGTGCCAGCAGCCCCGGGACAGCGGATCTCTATGGCTACACCTTC.

V usage is TRBV9 and J usage is TRBJ1-1; TRBD1 agrees at 7 bases. CDR1 is SGDLS, CDR2 YYNGEE, per germline. This CDR3 comprises 15 residues. The V and J ends lost 4 bases and 1 base, in that order; junction bases with no gene match: 7. The CDR3 loop reads CASSTSGTANTEAFF. The CDR3 DNA follows: TGTGCCAGCAGCACCTCCGGGACAGCGAACACTGAAGCTTTCTTT. Filled out from reference TRBV9 and TRBJ1-1, the complete variable domain reads DSGVTQTPKHLITATGQRVTLRCSPRSGDLSVYWYQQSLDQGLQFLIQYYNGEERAKGNILERFSAQQFPDLHSELNLSSLELGDSALYFCASSTSGTANTEAFFGQGTRLTVV.

This clone was picked up one time. This rearrangement joins TRBV6-5 to TRBJ2-7; 9 bases align to TRBD1. The CDR3 runs to 15 residues. The J segment lost 4 bases and the V segment lost 0 bases, leaving 4 bases of the junction unmatched. CDR1 and CDR2 (germline): MNHEY, SVGAGI. The DNA for the CDR3 is TGTGCCAGCAGTTACTCCGGGACAGGGCAGTACGAGCAGTACTTC. This encodes CASSYSGTGQYEQYF.

The chain uses TRBV7-2 and TRBJ1-2; TRBD1 matches 9 bases. The length of the CDR3 is 15 residues. After removal of 5 bases from V and 5 bases from J, the junction contained 9 bases not matched to a gene. In germline, CDR1 is SGHTA, CDR2 FQGNSA. The CDR3 spells CASSIDRGGHYGYTF. DNA for the CDR3: TGTGCCAGCAGCATCGACAGGGGGGGCCATTATGGCTACACCTTC.

This chain links TRBV27 with TRBJ2-5; 10 bases are a match to TRBD2. This CDR3 is 17 amino acids long. V shed 5 bases, J shed 4 bases, and the junction held 13 bases outside the gene matches. Germline CDR1 MNHEY, CDR2 SMNVEV (reference sequence). The CDR3: CASSPWKTSGPSETQYF. In nucleotides, the CDR3 is TGTGCCAGCAGTCCTTGGAAGACTAGCGGGCCTTCAGAGACCCAGTACTTC.

This chain joins TRBV27 and TRBJ1-4; a possible D gene is TRBD1 (6 bases). Germline V lookup: CDR1 MNHEY, CDR2 SMNVEV (reference sequence). CDR3 size: 15 residues. V lost 5 bases and J lost 7, with 17 bases in between. For the CDR3, the DNA is TGTGCCAGCAGTCCGGCGGAGTGGGGGCTTGAAAAACTGTTTTTT. This codes for CASSPAEWGLEKLFF.

The count of this clone is one. The V and J genes are TRBV9 and TRBJ1-1; TRBD1 matches 7 bases. V shed 3 bases, J shed 1 base, and the junction held 3 bases outside the gene matches. The CDR3 extends over 14 amino acids. CDR1 is SGDLS, CDR2 YYNGEE, per germline. The CDR3 loop reads CASSGGQRNTEAFF. CDR3 DNA: TGTGCCAGCAGCGGGGGACAGAGGAACACTGAAGCTTTCTTT. Drawing the rest from reference TRBV9 and TRBJ1-1, the complete variable domain is DSGVTQTPKHLITATGQRVTLRCSPRSGDLSVYWYQQSLDQGLQFLIQYYNGEERAKGNILERFSAQQFPDLHSELNLSSLELGDSALYFCASSGGQRNTEAFFGQGTRLTVV.

The chain joins TRBV6-4 to TRBJ2-1, with 7 bases that match TRBD2. V trimming: 0 bases; J trimming: 7 bases; junction bases outside the gene matches: 6. The CDR3 spans 15 residues. Germline V CDR1 and CDR2: MRHNA, SNTAGT. In DNA, the CDR3 is TGTGCCAGCAGTGACTCAGCGGGGTCAGGGAATGAGCAGTTCTTC. Translation gives CASSDSAGSGNEQFF.

CDR3 sequence: CASSPPTTGATDTQYF. Here the CDR3 DNA reads TGTGCCAGCTCACCACCGACGACAGGGGCAACAGATACGCAGTATTTT. This chain links TRBV18 with TRBJ2-3; 8 bases fit TRBD1. The V and J ends lost 0 bases and 3 bases, in that order; junction bases with no gene match: 5. Germline V lookup: CDR1 KGHSH, CDR2 LQKENI. The CDR3 spans 16 residues.

The chain links TRBV7-9 to TRBJ2-7; tentative D call: TRBD2 (7 bases). V was shortened by 2 bases and J by 4 bases, with 18 bases between the two germline ends. Germline CDR1 reads SEHNR; CDR2 reads FQNEAQ (reference sequence). This CDR3 region has 16 residues. CDR3 nucleotides: TGTGCCAGCAGCTTAATGGCGGGGGCCCTCTCTTACGAGCAGTACTTC. Translating gives CASSLMAGALSYEQYF.

CDR3: CASSFGQGNYGYTF. CDR3 sequence (DNA): TGTGCCAGCAGCTTTGGACAGGGGAACTATGGCTACACCTTC. V gene TRBV7-9 combines with J gene TRBJ1-2, with 9 bases identical to TRBD1. The CDR3 runs 14 residues. CDR1 and CDR2 from the germline V gene are SEHNR and FQNEAQ (reference sequence). V dropped 3 bases and J dropped 2; count of bases not matched to a gene: 1.